This TCR beta chain was profiled in a study of control samples from healthy donors and cancer patients. In germline, CDR1 is MNHNS, CDR2 SASEGT. The V gene lost 4 bases and the J gene lost 1 base, with 19 bases spanning the gap. This CDR3 has 18 residues. Measured with immunoSEQ multiplex PCR; TCRdb has only the in-frame clones, and not every one. The sample shows about 79,000 clones, 90% to 95% of them seen only once. This receptor was obtained from a woman aged 35 to 49 with lung cancer. The material sequenced was PBMCs. This rearrangement joins TRBV6-1 to TRBJ2-2; D uncertain. The CDR3 sequence is CASSGKLLSFQNTGELFF. Written as DNA, the CDR3 is TGTGCCAGCAGTGGTAAACTCCTATCATTTCAGAACACCGGGGAGCTGTTTTTT.